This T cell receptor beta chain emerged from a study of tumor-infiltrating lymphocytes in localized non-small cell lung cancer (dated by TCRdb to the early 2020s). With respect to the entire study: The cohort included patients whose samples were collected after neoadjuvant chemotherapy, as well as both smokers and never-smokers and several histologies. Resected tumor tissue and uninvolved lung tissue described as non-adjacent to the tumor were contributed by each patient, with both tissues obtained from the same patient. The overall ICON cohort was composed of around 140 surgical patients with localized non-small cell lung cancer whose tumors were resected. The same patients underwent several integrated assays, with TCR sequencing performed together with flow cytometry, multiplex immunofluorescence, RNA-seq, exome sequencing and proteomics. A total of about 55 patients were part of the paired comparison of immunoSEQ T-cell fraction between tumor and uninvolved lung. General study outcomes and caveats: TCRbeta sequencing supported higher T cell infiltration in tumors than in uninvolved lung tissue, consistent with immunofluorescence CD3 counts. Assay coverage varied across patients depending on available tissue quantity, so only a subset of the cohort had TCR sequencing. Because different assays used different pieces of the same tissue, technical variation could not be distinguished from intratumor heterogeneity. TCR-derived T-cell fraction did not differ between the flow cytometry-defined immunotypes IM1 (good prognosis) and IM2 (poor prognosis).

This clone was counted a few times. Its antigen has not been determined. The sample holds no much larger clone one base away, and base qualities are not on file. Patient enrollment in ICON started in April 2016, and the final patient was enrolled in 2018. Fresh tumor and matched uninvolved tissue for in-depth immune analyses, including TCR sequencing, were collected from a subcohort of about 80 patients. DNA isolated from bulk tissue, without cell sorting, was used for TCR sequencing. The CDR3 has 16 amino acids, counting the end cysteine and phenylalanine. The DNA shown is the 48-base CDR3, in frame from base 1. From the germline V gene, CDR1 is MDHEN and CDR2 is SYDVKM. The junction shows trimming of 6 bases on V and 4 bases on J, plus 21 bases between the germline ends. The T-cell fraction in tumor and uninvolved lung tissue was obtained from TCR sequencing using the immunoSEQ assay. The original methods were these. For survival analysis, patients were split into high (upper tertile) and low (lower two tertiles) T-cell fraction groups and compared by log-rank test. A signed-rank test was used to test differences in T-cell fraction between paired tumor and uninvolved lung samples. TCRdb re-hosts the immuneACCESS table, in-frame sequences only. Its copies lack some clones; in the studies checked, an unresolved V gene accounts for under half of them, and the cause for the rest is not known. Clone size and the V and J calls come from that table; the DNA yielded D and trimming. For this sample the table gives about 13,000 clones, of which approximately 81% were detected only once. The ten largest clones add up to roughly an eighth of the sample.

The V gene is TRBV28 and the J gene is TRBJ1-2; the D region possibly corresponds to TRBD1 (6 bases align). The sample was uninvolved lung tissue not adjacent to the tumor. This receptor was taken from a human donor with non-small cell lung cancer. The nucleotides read TGTGCCAGCAGGTTCCCCAAACAGGGAACCCTCTATGGCTACACCTTC. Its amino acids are CASRFPKQGTLYGYTF.